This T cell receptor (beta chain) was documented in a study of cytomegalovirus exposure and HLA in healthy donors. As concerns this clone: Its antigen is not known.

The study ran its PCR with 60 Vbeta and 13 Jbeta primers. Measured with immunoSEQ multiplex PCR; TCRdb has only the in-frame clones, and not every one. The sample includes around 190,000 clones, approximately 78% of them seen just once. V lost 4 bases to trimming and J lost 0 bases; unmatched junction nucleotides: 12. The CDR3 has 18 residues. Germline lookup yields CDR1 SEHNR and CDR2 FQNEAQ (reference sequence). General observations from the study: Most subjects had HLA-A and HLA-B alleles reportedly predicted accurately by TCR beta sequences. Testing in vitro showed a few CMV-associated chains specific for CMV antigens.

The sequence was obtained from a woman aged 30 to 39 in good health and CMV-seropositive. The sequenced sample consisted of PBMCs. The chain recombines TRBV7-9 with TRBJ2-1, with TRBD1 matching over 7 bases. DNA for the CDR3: TGTGCCAGCAGCTCGTCAATCTTGACAGGGCTCTCCTACAATGAGCAGTTCTTC. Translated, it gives CASSSSILTGLSYNEQFF.